The clone carrying this TCR beta chain was counted a few times. The CDR3 regions of TCR beta were amplified from RNA transcripts. In the first-round RT-PCR of the TCR CDR3, the HTBI primer set was used. TCRdb re-called the multiplex PCR reads with MiXCR, one entry per CDR3 protein. The sample includes approximately 400,000 distinct CDR3 sequences, roughly an eighth of them seen just once. This sample is drawn from a study of T cells in Graves' hyperthyroidism and ophthalmopathy. At the level of the study: It was at initial diagnosis, before any treatment, that peripheral blood was collected.

With 0 bases removed from V and 2 bases from J, the gap between germline ends came to 9 bases. CDR3 size: 14 residues. From germline, CDR1 is SGHRS and CDR2 YFSETQ. What was sequenced was blood. The genes are TRBV5-1 and TRBJ2-7; D gene ambiguous. The receptor was derived from a man aged 45-65 years with Graves' ophthalmopathy. This CDR3 reads CASSLEGTTYEQYF. The DNA of the CDR3 is TGCGCCAGCAGCTTGGAAGGTACAACCTACGAGCAGTACTTC. Looking up the rest from reference TRBV5-1 and TRBJ2-7 gives the full variable domain: KAGVTQTPRYLIKTRGQQVTLSCSPISGHRSVSWYQQTPGQGLQFLFEYFSETQRNKGNFPGRFSGRQFSNSRSEMNVSTLELGDSALYLCASSLEGTTYEQYFGPGTRLTVT.